The 21 T cell receptor beta chains below come from one sample, sequenced in a study of PD-1 blockade in classical Hodgkin lymphoma. Time point indicated: newly diagnosed, previously untreated cHL patient sample. Sequenced by immunoSEQ multiplex PCR; TCRdb stores in-frame clones only, minus some. Of tens of thousands of clones in the sample, roughly nine tenths were seen once. The specimen sequenced was peripheral blood mononuclear cells (PBMCs). The receptor set was obtained from a human donor with classical Hodgkin lymphoma.

The V gene is TRBV30, the J gene TRBJ1-2; 7 nucleotides match TRBD1. The CDR3 is 14 residues long. The trim removed 4 bases at V and 8 bases at J, leaving 13 bases unmatched. Germline-derived CDR1 and CDR2 are GTSNPN and SVGIG (reference sequence). In DNA form, the CDR3 reads TGTGCCTGGAAGGTGGTGGGGACAGCTATGGGCTACACCTTC. Translation gives CAWKVVGTAMGYTF.

The chain has TRBV10-2 and TRBJ2-3; no reliable D call. The CDR3 extends over 13 amino acids. The germline V gene encodes CDR1 WSHSY and CDR2 SAAADI. Trimming left V 6 bases short and J 4 bases short, with 11 bases between. This CDR3 reads CASRLSNSDTQYF. CDR3 coding DNA: TGCGCCAGCAGACTCAGCAATTCAGATACGCAGTATTTT.

The sample holds one count of this clone. The chain couples TRBV19 to TRBJ1-2; 7 bases are shared with TRBD1. Germline CDR1 LNHDA, CDR2 SQIVND (reference sequence). After removal of 2 bases from V and 5 bases from J, the junction contained 5 bases not matched to a gene. The CDR3 consists of 14 residues. The CDR3 region has the DNA TGTGCCAGTAGTATACGCGAGGGGGCATATGGCTACACCTTC. It codes for CASSIREGAYGYTF.

The J gene is TRBJ1-5, the V gene TRBV6-5; D is perhaps TRBD1 (6 bases). V was trimmed by 5 bases and J by 3 bases, leaving 14 bases between them. CDR3 length: 15 amino acids. Per germline, CDR1 MNHEY and CDR2 SVGAGI. CDR3: CASSPDSFFNQPQHF. The CDR3 bases are TGTGCCAGCAGTCCGGACAGCTTCTTCAATCAGCCCCAGCATTTT.

The chain employs TRBV7-2 and TRBJ2-4; the D gene is possibly TRBD1 (6 bases). The length of the CDR3 is 16 residues. With 5 bases removed from V and 1 base from J, the gap between germline ends came to 15 bases. Germline V CDR1 and CDR2: SGHTA, FQGNSA. Written as DNA, the CDR3 is TGTGCCAGCAGCGATTACAGGGCTGCTGCCAAAAACATTCAGTACTTC. Translating gives CASSDYRAAAKNIQYF.

The chain is built from TRBV19 and TRBJ2-3, with D possibly TRBD1 on 5 matching bases. The germline V gene has CDR1 LNHDA and CDR2 SQIVND (reference sequence). The CDR3 is 15 amino acids. The germline V and J ends were trimmed by 0 bases and 6 bases, with 13 bases remaining between them. The CDR3 sequence is CASSIESGPSDTQYF. In nucleotides, the CDR3 is TGTGCCAGTAGTATAGAGTCAGGGCCATCTGATACGCAGTATTTT.

The chain couples TRBV29-1 to TRBJ2-7; tentative D call: TRBD2 (6 bases). Germline CDR1 and CDR2: SQVTM and ANQGSEA. The CDR3 is made up of 12 amino acids. Trimming took 4 bases from V and 6 from J, leaving 13 bases between them. In DNA, the CDR3 is TGCAGCGTTGTGTCGGGGGTGGGCGAGCAGTACTTC. Translated, it gives CSVVSGVGEQYF.

The chain uses TRBV28 and TRBJ1-4, with D maybe TRBD1 (5 bases). The CDR3 has 16 residues. Trimming took off 6 bases at V and 7 bases at J, with 21 bases between the two ends. The V gene's germline CDR1 is MDHEN and CDR2 SYDVKM. The CDR3 nucleotides read TGTGCCAGCAGCACTCCCACGGACCAGGGAAGTGAAAAACTGTTTTTT. Amino acids: CASSTPTDQGSEKLFF. Variable domain in full (rest from reference TRBV28 and TRBJ1-4): DVKVTQSSRYLVKRTGEKVFLECVQDMDHENMFWYRQDPGLGLRLIYFSYDVKMKEKGDIPEGYSVSREKKERFSLILESASTNQTSMYLCASSTPTDQGSEKLFFGSGTQLSVL.

The CDR3 loop reads CASSASLAGVETQYF. CDR3 coding DNA: TGTGCCAGCAGCGCCTCACTAGCGGGAGTAGAGACCCAGTACTTC. V is TRBV7-8 and J is TRBJ2-5, with 11 bases that match TRBD2. Germline lookup yields CDR1 SGHVS and CDR2 FQNEAQ. The CDR3 length is 15 residues. J lost 4 bases, V lost 5 bases, and 6 bases had no gene match.

The chain employs TRBV28 and TRBJ1-5, with unresolved D. Looked up from germline, CDR1 is MDHEN and CDR2 is SYDVKM. V lost 3 bases to trimming and J lost 0 bases, with 3 bases between them. The CDR3 runs 13 residues. The CDR3 DNA reads TGTGCCAGCAGTTTTAGTAGCAATCAGCCCCAGCATTTT. This encodes CASSFSSNQPQHF.

The V and J genes are TRBV28 and TRBJ2-7, with D perhaps matching TRBD2 (6 bases). Trimming stripped 6 bases from V and 3 bases from J, with 18 bases between. The CDR3 runs to 15 residues. The V gene's germline CDR1 is MDHEN and CDR2 SYDVKM. CDR3 nucleotides: TGTGCCAGCAGCGGGGTCAGCGGGCAAATCTACGAGCAGTACTTC. This codes for CASSGVSGQIYEQYF.

The rearrangement joins TRBV7-2 to TRBJ1-5; unclear D gene. Between the trimmed V and J ends, which lost 4 bases and 1 base, there was a span of 2 bases. The CDR3 extends over 12 amino acids. CDR1 is SGHTA and CDR2 is FQGNSA in the germline V gene. CDR3 residues: CASSWSNQPQHF. The CDR3 bases are TGTGCCAGCAGCTGGAGCAATCAGCCCCAGCATTTT.

This chain joins TRBV19 and TRBJ2-1, with D perhaps matching TRBD2 (5 bases). V was clipped by 5 bases and J by 4 bases, with 12 bases between them. Germline V gene data show CDR1 as LNHDA and CDR2 as SQIVND (reference sequence). This CDR3 contains 14 residues. The CDR3 loop is CASSVEDGYNEQFF. As DNA, the CDR3 is TGTGCCAGTAGTGTGGAGGACGGATACAATGAGCAGTTCTTC.

The genes are TRBV19 and TRBJ2-2; D call uncertain. V dropped 5 bases and J dropped 8 bases, with 9 bases sitting between them. The length of the CDR3 is 12 residues. Germline CDR1 and CDR2: LNHDA and SQIVND (reference sequence). As DNA, the CDR3 is TGTGCCAGTAGTCCGCAGCTGGGGGAGCTGTTTTTT. Encoded protein: CASSPQLGELFF.

V is TRBV6-5 and J is TRBJ2-7, with TRBD1 identical over 9 bases. After removal of 8 bases from V and 1 base from J, the junction contained 9 bases not matched to a gene. Germline loops: CDR1 MNHEY, CDR2 SVGAGI. This CDR3 comprises 15 residues. CDR3 coding DNA: TGTGCCAGCTTCCCGCTGGGACAGGGATCCTACGAGCAGTACTTC. Amino acids: CASFPLGQGSYEQYF.

The chain joins TRBV18 to TRBJ2-3; D not resolved. The CDR3 is 14 residues long. With 5 bases removed from V and 4 bases from J, the gap between germline ends came to 13 bases. Germline CDR1 reads KGHSH; CDR2 reads LQKENI. DNA of the CDR3: TGTGCCAGCTCAGCGGACGAACCCCCAGATACGCAGTATTTT. The encoded protein is CASSADEPPDTQYF.

This rearrangement joins TRBV6-5 to TRBJ2-7, with TRBD1 identical over 8 bases. Germline V CDR1 and CDR2: MNHEY, SVGAGI. The ends lost 6 bases at V and 4 bases at J; junction bases unmatched: 5. This CDR3 has 13 residues. In nucleotides, the CDR3 is TGTGCCAGCAGGGGGACAGGTTATTACGAGCAGTACTTC. Translating it yields CASRGTGYYEQYF.

The V gene is TRBV5-1, the J gene TRBJ2-7, with 7 bases identical to TRBD1. This CDR3 is built from 13 residues. J was trimmed by 1 base and V by 4 bases; bases with no gene match: 2. Germline CDR1 SGHRS, CDR2 YFSETQ. CDR3 sequence (DNA): TGCGCCAGCAGCGAACAGGGGTCCTACGAGCAGTACTTC. Amino acids: CASSEQGSYEQYF.

The chain carries TRBV2 and TRBJ2-3; D gene uncertain. There are 15 residues in the CDR3. V lost 4 bases, J lost 3 bases, and 14 bases lay in between. The germline V gene encodes CDR1 SNHLY and CDR2 FYNNEI. CDR3 loop: CASSVGPLGTDTQYF. CDR3 coding DNA: TGTGCCAGCAGTGTAGGTCCCCTGGGGACAGATACGCAGTATTTT.

The V call is TRBV7-2, the J call TRBJ2-3; 9 bases line up with TRBD2. Germline V lookup: CDR1 SGHTA, CDR2 FQGNSA. V shed 3 bases and J 4 bases; nucleotides not matched to a gene: 2. The CDR3 extends over 14 amino acids. Here the CDR3 reads CASSFGLASDTQYF. For the CDR3, the DNA is TGTGCCAGCAGCTTCGGACTAGCGTCAGATACGCAGTATTTT.

The chain uses TRBV5-1 and TRBJ1-3, with D unclear. The germline gives CDR1 SGHRS, CDR2 YFSETQ. The CDR3 consists of 14 residues. The ends were cut back, 0 bases at V and 2 bases at J, with 6 bases in the middle. DNA of the CDR3: TGCGCCAGCAGCTTGGGTATAACTGGAAACACCATATATTTT. This encodes CASSLGITGNTIYF.